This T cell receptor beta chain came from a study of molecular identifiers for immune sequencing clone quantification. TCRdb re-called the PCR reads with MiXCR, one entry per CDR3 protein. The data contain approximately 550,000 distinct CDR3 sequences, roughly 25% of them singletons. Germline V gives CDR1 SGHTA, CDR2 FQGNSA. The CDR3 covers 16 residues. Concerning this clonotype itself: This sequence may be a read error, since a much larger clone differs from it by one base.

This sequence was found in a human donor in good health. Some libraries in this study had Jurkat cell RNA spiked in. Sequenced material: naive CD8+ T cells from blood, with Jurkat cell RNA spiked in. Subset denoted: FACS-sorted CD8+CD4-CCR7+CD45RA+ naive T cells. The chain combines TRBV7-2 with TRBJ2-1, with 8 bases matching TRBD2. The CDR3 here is CAGSSIAGISYNEQFF. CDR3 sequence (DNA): TGTGCCGGCAGCTCGATAGCGGGGATCTCCTACAATGAGCAGTTCTTC.